A selection of T cell receptor beta chains follows, all from one sample in a study of shared clonotypes between healthy human individuals. Libraries were prepared by immunoSEQ multiplex PCR; TCRdb keeps only in-frame clonotypes and omits some of them. The table has some 1.5 million clones, roughly 96% seen once; the top ten hold over 1%. Sequencing input: naive CD4+ T cells sorted from blood. The receptors originated from a man aged 25 to 40 in good health. Both conserved end residues are part of each CDR3. The D gene is left open where the match is weak. Clone sizes are given selectively: once, few, many, or a class where the clone is expanded.

CDR3	DNA	D	V	J	size
CASSTAGILNYNEQFF	TGTGCCAGCAGTACGGCCGGGATTCTTAACTACAATGAGCAGTTCTTC	NA	TRBV28	TRBJ2-1	NA
CASSPQLAIDAGELFF	TGTGCCAGCAGCCCCCAACTAGCCATAGATGCCGGGGAGCTGTTTTTT	NA	TRBV9	TRBJ2-2	NA
CASSVDSAGSSYNEQFF	TGTGCCAGCAGCGTAGATTCAGCGGGAAGCTCCTACAATGAGCAGTTCTTC	TRBD2	TRBV9	TRBJ2-1	NA
CASSRTEGLLYGYTF	TGTGCCAGCAGCCGGACAGAAGGACTTTTGTATGGCTACACCTTC	NA	TRBV7-9	TRBJ1-2	NA
CASSVRLMNTGELFF	TGTGCCAGCAGCGTACGGCTCATGAACACCGGGGAGCTGTTTTTT	NA	TRBV9	TRBJ2-2	NA
CAWSPLGSGDTQYF	TGTGCCTGGAGTCCCCTGGGGTCCGGGGATACGCAGTATTTT	NA	TRBV30	TRBJ2-3	NA
CASSWNYEQYF	TGTGCCAGCAGTTGGAACTACGAGCAGTACTTC	NA	TRBV28	TRBJ2-7	NA
CASSPPASGIYNEQFF	TGTGCCAGCAGTCCCCCGGCTAGCGGAATATACAATGAGCAGTTCTTC	TRBD2	TRBV27	TRBJ2-1	NA
CASGLVQGAMGDAFF	TGTGCTAGTGGTTTGGTACAGGGGGCGATGGGAGACGCTTTCTTT	TRBD1	TRBV12-5	TRBJ1-1	NA
CASSPGLVENTIYF	TGTGCCAGCAGCCCAGGCTTGGTGGAGAACACCATATATTTT	NA	TRBV11-2	TRBJ1-3	NA
CASSFPGAGPSYNEQFF	TGTGCCAGCAGCTTCCCGGGAGCGGGGCCCTCCTACAATGAGCAGTTCTTC	TRBD2	TRBV11-2	TRBJ2-1	NA
CASRTGPPNSSYNEQFF	TGCGCCTCCCGCACGGGGCCCCCGAATAGCTCCTACAATGAGCAGTTCTTC	NA	TRBV5-1	TRBJ2-1	once
CASSPTYRAAYEQYF	TGTGCCAGCAGTCCTACGTATCGGGCGGCCTACGAGCAGTACTTC	NA	TRBV6-9	TRBJ2-7	NA
CAISESASGGQQFF	TGTGCCATCAGTGAGTCGGCTAGCGGTGGTCAGCAGTTCTTC	TRBD2	TRBV10-3	TRBJ2-1	NA
CASSQSGIFEKLFF	TGCGCCAGCAGCCAGAGTGGGATTTTTGAAAAACTGTTTTTT	NA	TRBV5-1	TRBJ1-4	once
CASSVDLTGGLLNTEAFF	TGTGCCAGCAGCGTAGACCTAACTGGGGGACTCTTGAACACTGAAGCTTTCTTT	NA	TRBV9	TRBJ1-1	NA
CASSLSRGHDTDTQYF	TGTGCCAGCAGCTTAAGCCGGGGGCACGACACAGATACGCAGTATTTT	NA	TRBV11-2	TRBJ2-3	NA
CASSFGTSGRFGYNEQFF	TGTGCCAGCAGTTTTGGGACTAGCGGGAGGTTTGGGTACAATGAGCAGTTCTTC	TRBD2	TRBV28	TRBJ2-1	NA
CASRPLAGDTGELFF	TGTGCCAGCAGACCACTAGCGGGAGACACCGGGGAGCTGTTTTTT	TRBD2	TRBV11-2	TRBJ2-2	NA
CASSPSSGPQHF	TGTGCCAGCTCACCCAGTAGTGGGCCCCAGCATTTT	NA	TRBV18	TRBJ1-5	NA
CASSLEGSGYTF	TGCGCCAGCAGCTTGGAGGGGAGTGGCTACACCTTC	NA	TRBV5-1	TRBJ1-2	NA
CASSLDGAGELFF	TGTGCCAGCAGCTTAGATGGTGCCGGGGAGCTGTTTTTT	NA	TRBV7-2	TRBJ2-2	NA
CASSGLGFNYGYTF	TGTGCCAGCAGTGGGCTGGGTTTTAACTATGGCTACACCTTC	NA	TRBV25-1	TRBJ1-2	NA
CASSPSYEQYF	TGTGCCAGCAGCCCGAGCTACGAGCAGTACTTC	NA	TRBV7-8	TRBJ2-7	NA
CASSHPGVAKNIQYF	TGTGCCAGCAGTCACCCCGGAGTAGCCAAAAACATTCAGTACTTC	NA	TRBV6-5	TRBJ2-4	once
CASSFTGSTDTQYF	TGTGCCAGCAGCTTCACCGGGAGCACAGATACGCAGTATTTT	NA	TRBV7-2	TRBJ2-3	NA
CASSPGGQPQHF	TGCGCCAGTAGCCCGGGCGGCCAGCCCCAGCATTTT	NA	TRBV10-2	TRBJ1-5	few
CASRSSTVTGELFF	TGTGCCAGCAGATCGTCGACCGTTACCGGGGAGCTGTTTTTT	NA	TRBV7-8	TRBJ2-2	once
CASSQTVNRGIEQFF	TGTGCCAGCAGCCAGACGGTAAATAGGGGTATTGAGCAGTTCTTC	NA	TRBV9	TRBJ2-1	NA
CASSLGNNQPQHF	TGTGCCAGTAGCCTAGGGAACAATCAGCCCCAGCATTTT	NA	TRBV6-5	TRBJ1-5	NA
CASTGRTYYEQYF	TGTGCCAGCACCGGAAGGACATACTACGAGCAGTACTTC	NA	TRBV25-1	TRBJ2-7	NA
CASSVAAGGPHEQYF	TGTGCCAGCAGCGTAGCGGCGGGAGGGCCCCACGAGCAGTACTTC	TRBD2	TRBV9	TRBJ2-7	NA
CASSNTDGRYGYTF	TGTGCCAGCAGCAACACCGACGGGCGATATGGCTACACCTTC	NA	TRBV5-8	TRBJ1-2	NA
CAISETLAGYQETQYF	TGTGCCATCAGTGAAACGCTAGCGGGATATCAAGAGACCCAGTACTTC	TRBD2	TRBV10-3	TRBJ2-5	once
CASRLRGNTGELFF	TGTGCCAGCAGGCTGCGGGGGAACACCGGGGAGCTGTTTTTT	NA	TRBV5-6	TRBJ2-2	NA
CASGLSGTGGDQETQYF	TGTGCTAGTGGTTTGTCAGGGACAGGGGGCGACCAAGAGACCCAGTACTTC	TRBD1	TRBV12-5	TRBJ2-5	NA
CASSLGGDTYEQYF	TGTGCCAGCAGCTTAGGCGGTGACACGTACGAGCAGTACTTC	NA	TRBV13	TRBJ2-7	NA
CAISGGLAGNEQFF	TGTGCCATCAGTGGGGGACTAGCGGGGAATGAGCAGTTCTTC	TRBD2	TRBV10-3	TRBJ2-1	NA
CASRALGPSEQYF	TGTGCCAGCAGGGCCTTGGGGCCCTCCGAGCAGTACTTC	NA	TRBV27	TRBJ2-7	NA
CAWTQGANEKLFF	TGTGCCTGGACACAGGGGGCTAATGAAAAACTGTTTTTT	TRBD1	TRBV30	TRBJ1-4	NA
CASSQLAGVPEQYF	TGTGCCAGCAGCCAACTAGCGGGAGTCCCCGAGCAGTACTTC	TRBD2	TRBV27	TRBJ2-7	NA
CASGLVLGTGSYNEQFF	TGTGCTAGTGGTTTGGTACTAGGGACAGGGTCATACAATGAGCAGTTCTTC	TRBD1	TRBV12-5	TRBJ2-1	once
CASSLLSSGVNEQFF	TGTGCCAGCAGCTTACTCAGTTCAGGGGTTAATGAGCAGTTCTTC	NA	TRBV11-2	TRBJ2-1	NA
CATGVGPDTQYF	TGTGCGACCGGAGTGGGGCCAGATACGCAGTATTTT	NA	TRBV15	TRBJ2-3	NA
CASSYGRRSGNTIYF	TGTGCCAGCAGTTACGGCCGCCGCTCTGGAAACACCATATATTTT	NA	TRBV6-5	TRBJ1-3	NA
CASSKTSGVPGELFF	TGTGCCAGCAGCAAGACTAGCGGGGTCCCCGGGGAGCTGTTTTTT	TRBD2	TRBV7-6	TRBJ2-2	NA
CASSPSWDRDYNEQFF	TGTGCCAGCTCACCGTCTTGGGACAGGGACTACAATGAGCAGTTCTTC	TRBD1	TRBV18	TRBJ2-1	once
CASSLRTGSNEQFF	TGCGCCAGCAGCCTCCGGACAGGTAGCAATGAGCAGTTCTTC	TRBD1	TRBV4-3	TRBJ2-1	NA
CASTDRSGDGEQYF	TGCGCCAGCACAGACCGATCGGGAGATGGCGAGCAGTACTTC	NA	TRBV5-1	TRBJ2-7	NA
CASSPQGSNQPQHF	TGTGCCAGCAGCCCCCAGGGTAGCAATCAGCCCCAGCATTTT	NA	TRBV6-5	TRBJ1-5	NA
CASSITRGQGETQYF	TGTGCCAGCAGCATCACCAGGGGGCAGGGAGAGACCCAGTACTTC	TRBD1	TRBV5-4	TRBJ2-5	NA
CASSLGFRAEPNQPQHF	TGTGCCAGCAGTTTAGGATTCAGGGCTGAACCCAATCAGCCCCAGCATTTT	NA	TRBV2	TRBJ1-5	NA